This T cell receptor (beta chain) stems from a study of blood T cells in healthy people across ages. This clonotype came up a few times. Sample-barcoded 5' priming and a J-beta primer mix drove a second PCR of about 6 to 12 cycles. Each cDNA molecule carried a tag from a template-switch adaptor that contained 12 random nucleotides. MiXCR was run by TCRdb on the 5' RACE reads, yielding one entry per CDR3 protein. In the table there are under 1 million distinct CDR3 sequences, around two fifths of which are singletons. Every sample had a minimum of 6 million PBMCs isolated. Material: blood. The sequence was collected from a man aged 60-69 years in good health.

CDR3 region: CASSIGTGVDGYTF. In DNA, the CDR3 is TGTGCCAGCAGCATAGGGACAGGGGTTGATGGCTACACCTTC. The gene calls are TRBV12-3 or TRBV12-4 and TRBJ1-2; 10 nucleotides line up with TRBD1. With V trimmed by 6 bases and J by 6 bases, 7 bases remained unmatched. The CDR3 extends over 14 amino acids.